The 18 T cell receptor beta chains given below trace back to one sample, sequenced in a study of T cell responses to AZD1222 COVID-19 vaccine. Produced via immunoSEQ multiplex PCR; TCRdb's table is partial and in-frame only. This sample carries 150,000 or so clones, approximately 94% of them seen once, and the ten largest clones take 0.6% to 0.7%. The sample consisted of peripheral blood, taken on day 0 of AZD1222 vaccination. These receptors were obtained from an adult in good health.

The sample holds one count of this clone. V and J are TRBV28 and TRBJ2-7; 10 nucleotides align to TRBD2. The CDR3 covers 14 residues. Germline V gene data show CDR1 as MDHEN and CDR2 as SYDVKM. J was trimmed by 4 bases and V by 5 bases; bases with no gene match: 5. CDR3 loop: CASSLSSGGYEQYF. Here the CDR3 DNA reads TGTGCCAGCAGTCTCTCTAGCGGGGGTTACGAGCAGTACTTC.

This clone turned up a few times. The rearrangement uses TRBV28 and TRBJ2-2; no clear D gene. V lost 5 bases to trimming and J lost 6 bases, with 7 bases between them. The CDR3 runs to 12 residues. The germline gives CDR1 MDHEN, CDR2 SYDVKM. The CDR3 protein is CASSMTPGELFF. The CDR3 bases are TGTGCCAGCAGTATGACGCCCGGGGAGCTGTTTTTT.

The rearrangement links TRBV27 to TRBJ2-5, with 10 bases that match TRBD1. CDR1 is MNHEY, CDR2 SMNVEV, per germline (reference sequence). The CDR3 spans 15 residues. J lost 5 bases, V lost 6 bases, and 9 bases had no gene match. CDR3 protein: CASRRQGASWETQYF. CDR3 in DNA: TGTGCCAGCAGGAGACAGGGGGCAAGTTGGGAGACCCAGTACTTC.

V usage is TRBV28 and J usage is TRBJ2-3; 7 nucleotides align to TRBD1. Germline trimming cut 8 bases from V and 2 bases from J; bases unmatched to any gene: 10. This CDR3 is 15 amino acids long. The germline V gene encodes CDR1 MDHEN and CDR2 SYDVKM. This CDR3 is CASGLAGTDTDTQYF. CDR3 DNA: TGTGCCAGCGGACTTGCCGGGACAGACACAGATACGCAGTATTTT. The full variable domain, its missing parts supplied by reference TRBV28 and TRBJ2-3, is DVKVTQSSRYLVKRTGEKVFLECVQDMDHENMFWYRQDPGLGLRLIYFSYDVKMKEKGDIPEGYSVSREKKERFSLILESASTNQTSMYLCASGLAGTDTDTQYFGPGTRLTVL.

This clone occurred a few times. The chain employs TRBV6-1 and TRBJ2-7; maybe TRBD1 (5 bases). The CDR3 has 15 residues. V lost 2 bases and J 3 bases, leaving 14 bases between the germline ends. Looked up from germline, CDR1 is MNHNS and CDR2 is SASEGT. CDR3 residues: CASSEIREASYEQYF. The DNA of the CDR3 is TGTGCCAGCAGTGAAATCAGGGAAGCGAGCTACGAGCAGTACTTC.

The J gene is TRBJ2-1, the V gene TRBV5-1; the match to TRBD2 covers 12 bases. The CDR3 runs to 14 residues. Per germline, CDR1 SGHRS and CDR2 YFSETQ. The junction had 8 bases not matched to a gene; V was cut back by 8 bases and J by 8 bases. The CDR3 coding sequence is TGCGCCAGTTCTAGCGGGAGGGCCGTGGATGAGCAGTTCTTC. Residues: CASSSGRAVDEQFF.

The chain couples TRBV2 to TRBJ1-2, with 8 bases lining up with TRBD1. Germline CDR1 is SNHLY and CDR2 is FYNNEI. This CDR3 region has 16 residues. Germline trimming cut 0 bases from V and 2 bases from J; bases unmatched to any gene: 5. For the CDR3, the DNA is TGTGCCAGCAGTGAAGCGCTTCGGGACAGGAACTATGGCTACACCTTC. Amino acids: CASSEALRDRNYGYTF.

The V call is TRBV24-1, the J call TRBJ2-2, with D unresolved. The germline V gene has CDR1 KGHDR and CDR2 SFDVKD. Trimming took off 9 bases at V and 5 bases at J, with 6 bases between the two ends. CDR3 length: 11 residues. The DNA for the CDR3 is TGTGCCACCGGGTTAACCGGGGAGCTGTTTTTT. Amino acid sequence: CATGLTGELFF.

The rearrangement uses TRBV14 and TRBJ1-1; D remains ambiguous. The length of the CDR3 is 15 residues. Trimming stripped 3 bases from V and 4 bases from J, with 15 bases between. Germline V lookup: CDR1 SGHDN, CDR2 FVKESK. Written as DNA, the CDR3 is TGTGCCAGCAGCCACGCAGGTACTCGTATCACTGAAGCTTTCTTT. Translating it yields CASSHAGTRITEAFF.

The chain employs TRBV5-5 and TRBJ1-1; weak D call: TRBD1 (5 bases). The germline gives CDR1 SGHKS, CDR2 YYEKEE (reference sequence). V lost 2 bases, J lost 2 bases, and 13 bases lay in between. This CDR3 comprises 15 residues. CDR3 nucleotide sequence: TGTGCCAGCAGCTTAGAACCGACAGTCAACACTGAAGCTTTCTTT. Translated: CASSLEPTVNTEAFF.

This rearrangement joins TRBV27 to TRBJ2-3; TRBD2 might be the D (6 bases). The ends were cut back, 5 bases at V and 6 bases at J, with 18 bases in the middle. The CDR3 spans 15 residues. The germline CDR1 and CDR2 sequences are MNHEY and SMNVEV (reference sequence). The CDR3 loop is CASSTGTFILDTQYF. Written as DNA, the CDR3 is TGTGCCAGCAGTACCGGGACTTTCATCCTCGATACGCAGTATTTT.

CDR3 sequence reads: CASSLAGGSGNTIYF. CDR3 DNA: TGTGCCAGCAGTTTAGCCGGGGGCTCCGGAAACACCATATATTTT. The genes are TRBV28 and TRBJ1-3; tentatively, D is TRBD1 (6 bases). The CDR3 extends over 15 amino acids. From germline, CDR1 is MDHEN and CDR2 SYDVKM. V was clipped by 2 bases and J by 4 bases, with 12 bases between them.

The chain employs TRBV19 and TRBJ2-1; possibly TRBD2 for D (5 bases). Germline CDR1 and CDR2: LNHDA and SQIVND (reference sequence). This CDR3 has 13 amino acids. The V and J ends lost 3 bases and 9 bases respectively, with 12 bases between them. The CDR3 region is CASSIEGRGEQFF. The CDR3 DNA sequence: TGTGCCAGTAGTATTGAGGGTCGAGGTGAGCAGTTCTTC.

The CDR3: CASSMDGNYGYTF. CDR3 coding DNA: TGTGCCAGCAGCATGGACGGTAACTATGGCTACACCTTC. The chain has TRBV5-4 and TRBJ1-2, with no clear D. The germline V gene encodes CDR1 SGHNT and CDR2 YYREEE (reference sequence). The V end lost 4 bases, the J end lost 1 base, and 8 bases lay between the germline ends. This CDR3 has 13 amino acids. The variable domain in full, with the rest retrieved from reference TRBV5-4 and TRBJ1-2, is ETGVTQSPTHLIKTRGQQVTLRCSSQSGHNTVSWYQQALGQGPQFIFQYYREEENGRGNFPPRFSGLQFPNYSSELNVNALELDDSALYLCASSMDGNYGYTFGSGTRLTVV.

This chain links TRBV30 with TRBJ1-2, with 9 bases identical to TRBD1. After removal of 2 bases from V and 7 bases from J, the junction contained 14 bases not matched to a gene. CDR1 is GTSNPN, CDR2 SVGIG, per germline (reference sequence). This CDR3 has 16 amino acids. CDR3: CAWSITPGQGLGGYTF. The CDR3 DNA reads as TGTGCCTGGAGTATAACCCCGGGACAGGGCTTGGGTGGCTACACCTTC. The full variable domain, its missing parts supplied by reference TRBV30 and TRBJ1-2, is SQTIHQWPATLVQPVGSPLSLECTVEGTSNPNLYWYRQAAGRGLQLLFYSVGIGQISSEVPQNLSASRPQDRQFILSSKKLLLSDSGFYLCAWSITPGQGLGGYTFGSGTRLTVV.

V and J are TRBV3-1 (or the pseudogene TRBV3-2) and TRBJ2-2; D may match TRBD1 or TRBD2 (5 bases each). The germline V gene encodes CDR1 LGHDT and CDR2 YNNKEL (reference sequence). The length of the CDR3 is 14 residues. The V end lost 4 bases, the J end lost 7 bases, and 13 bases lay between the germline ends. Here the CDR3 DNA reads TGTGCCAGCAGCCCAGGGACCGGGGTCGGGGAGCTGTTTTTT. It is translated as CASSPGTGVGELFF.

The genes are TRBV28 and TRBJ1-5; a weak D match, TRBD1 (5 bases). CDR1 is MDHEN and CDR2 is SYDVKM in the germline V gene. Trimming shortened V by 4 bases and J by 6 bases, and 16 bases separated the two germline ends. This CDR3 has 15 amino acids. The CDR3: CASSWGMGGAQPQHF. DNA of the CDR3: TGTGCCAGCAGTTGGGGAATGGGAGGGGCTCAGCCCCAGCATTTT.

The V call is TRBV11-2, the J call TRBJ2-2, with D perhaps TRBD1 (5 bases). CDR1 and CDR2 from the germline V gene are SGHAT and FQNNGV. Between the trimmed V and J ends, which lost 5 bases and 10 bases, there was a span of 14 bases. The CDR3 spans 13 residues. CDR3 protein: CASSRGLPEELFF. CDR3 nucleotide sequence: TGTGCCAGCAGCAGGGGTCTCCCGGAGGAGCTGTTTTTT.